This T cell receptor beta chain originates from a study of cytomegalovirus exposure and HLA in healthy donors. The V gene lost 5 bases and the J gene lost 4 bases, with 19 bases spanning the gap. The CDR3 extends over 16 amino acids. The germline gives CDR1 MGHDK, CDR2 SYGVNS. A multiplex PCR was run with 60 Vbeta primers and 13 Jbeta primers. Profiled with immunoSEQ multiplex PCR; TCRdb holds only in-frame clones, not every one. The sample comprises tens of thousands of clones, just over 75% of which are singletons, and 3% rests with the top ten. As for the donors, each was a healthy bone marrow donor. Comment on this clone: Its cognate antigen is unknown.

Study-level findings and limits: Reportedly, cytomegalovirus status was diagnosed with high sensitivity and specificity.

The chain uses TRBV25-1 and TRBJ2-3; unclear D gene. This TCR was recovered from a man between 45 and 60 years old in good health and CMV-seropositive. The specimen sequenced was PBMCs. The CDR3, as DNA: TGTGCCAGCAGTTCTTCCTCAGTTGGGCCCCCAGATACGCAGTATTTT. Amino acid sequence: CASSSSSVGPPDTQYF.